This entry describes one TCR beta chain. What this receptor recognizes is not known. Base-call qualities are not available, and no considerably larger clone is one nucleotide away. The donors were some 39 Caucasian individuals from Russia, aged about 6 to 95 years, who were systemically healthy. Each donor gave 8 to 10 milliliters of peripheral blood, collected into EDTA-treated Vacutainer tubes. Ficoll-Paque density-gradient centrifugation was used to isolate PBMCs, with at least 6.5 million per sample. Trizol reagent was used to extract total RNA from PBMCs, with at least 5.5 micrograms per sample. Naive CD45RAhigh/CD27high T cell percentages were measured by flow cytometry on a PBMC aliquot from every donor. The method behind the library was 5' RACE. The instrument was an Illumina HiSeq 2500. A second roughly 6 to 12 cycle PCR used a sample-barcoded 5' primer and a J-beta primer mix. A unique molecular identifier was introduced onto each TCR beta cDNA molecule by a template-switch 5' adaptor carrying 12 random nucleotides. Each sample yielded at least 2.5 million CDR3-containing paired-end reads. First-strand cDNA synthesis was performed from all RNA using the Mint cDNA synthesis kit, with priming by a TRBC-specific oligonucleotide. Following uracil-DNA glycosylase treatment, all cDNA underwent a first 18-cycle PCR with the universal primers M1SS and BC2_uni_R. Turning to the authors' computational methods: For normalization, 1 million high-quality reads, each with a distinct molecular identifier, were randomly selected from each sample. Instead of being binned into consensus sequences, reads with shared molecular identifiers were discarded. MiTCR, with a Q25 quality threshold and the strictest error-elimination algorithm, was used for CDR3 identification, clonotype clustering and error correction. Lower-bound total TCR beta diversity was estimated with a nonparametric unseen species model using Euler transformation. Clones were called with MiXCR by TCRdb after fastp trimmed the public reads at Q25, and only in-frame beta chains were retained. Identical CDR3 protein sequences are pooled into one entry, listed with their most common genes and DNA. Here the V and J calls rest on TCRdb's processing, not on the authors' analysis. The sample data list 1.4 million to 1.5 million distinct CDR3 sequences, and 40% to 50% of these were observed just once. Roughly 7.9% of the sample lies in the top ten.

Including cysteine and phenylalanine, the CDR3 has 15 amino acids. Here the CDR3 DNA is all that survives: 45 bases in frame from base 1. As encoded in the germline V gene, CDR1 is SNHLY while CDR2 is FYNNEI. V is cut by 6 bases and J by 4 bases, and the space between the germline ends is 15 bases. This sample was taken from a study of blood T cells in healthy people across ages (dated by TCRdb to between 2014 and 2016). Context from the whole study: Template switching captured roughly one uniquely barcoded TCR beta cDNA molecule per two T cells in model experiments. For two donors (one aged 18 to 29 and one aged 80 or older), the study analyzed two additional independent replicas of 1 million unique cDNA reads from the same blood draw. The study measured age-related changes in TCR beta repertoire diversity using deep sequencing normalized with unique cDNA molecular identifiers. To avoid experimental bias, donors of different ages were randomly spread across the sequencing lanes. The donors were split into four age groups: young (average about 15 years), middle-aged (roughly 40), aged (over 55) and long-lived (about 74). General study outcomes and caveats: Because the CMV infection status of the donors was unknown, age-related changes in expanded clonotypes may potentially have been confounded. There was a strong correlation between observed TCR beta diversity and the percentage of naive T cells measured by flow cytometry. Bulk unsorted PBMC profiling prevented conclusive comparison of naive and antigen-experienced compartments. Estimates of total diversity based on one million sequenced T cells were considered lower bounds and underestimates. Compared with the aged group, more naive CD4+ T cells, fewer expanded clones and increased TCR diversity were shown by the long-lived group, suggesting age selection. As age increased, observed TCR beta diversity per million T cells dropped in a roughly linear way, and a significant reduction was already evident by age 40.

The source material was blood. Here the chain combines TRBV2 and TRBJ2-2; the D gene could be TRBD1 or TRBD2, each one agreeing over 6 bases. This clonotype was obtained from a woman in her late teens or twenties in good health. The CDR3 reads as follows: CASRTRGRGTGELFF. The DNA is TGTGCCAGCAGGACCCGGGGGCGTGGCACCGGGGAGCTGTTTTTT. The reference TRBV2 and TRBJ2-2 proteins fill in what lies around the CDR3, so the full variable domain reads EPEVTQTPSHQVTQMGQEVILRCVPISNHLYFYWYRQILGQKVEFLVSFYNNEISEKSEIFDDQFSVERPDGSNFTLKIRSTKLEDSAMYFCASRTRGRGTGELFFGEGSRLTVL.